This T cell receptor (beta chain) is drawn from a study of blood T cells in healthy people across ages. Study background: About one barcoded beta molecule per two T cells was the capture yield of template switching. Study-wide results and caveats: A roughly linear fall in TCR beta diversity per million T cells was seen with increasing age.

V dropped 4 bases and J dropped 4 bases, with 16 bases sitting between them. Per germline, CDR1 LGHDT and CDR2 YNNKEL (reference sequence). The CDR3 is 15 amino acids. With a J-beta primer mix and a sample-barcoded 5' primer, a second PCR ran about 7 to 12 cycles. Each cDNA molecule received a tag from a template-switch adaptor that had 12 random nucleotides. TCRdb fed the 5' RACE reads into MiXCR, producing one record per CDR3 protein. The sample contains 1.5 million to 2 million distinct CDR3 sequences, roughly 52% of which appear only once. In its sample, this clonotype was seen a few times. Its antigen is undetermined.

This clonotype was obtained from a woman aged 40 to 50 in good health. The sequencing sample was made of blood. J is TRBJ1-1 and V is TRBV3-1; D might be TRBD1 (5 bases). This CDR3 reads CASSPWDRTGTEAFF. DNA of the CDR3: TGTGCCAGCAGCCCGTGGGACCGAACAGGCACTGAAGCTTTCTTT.